This TCR beta chain was obtained from a study of T cell repertoires in cytomegalovirus infection. Study information: Indications came from public TCR beta signatures; they pointed to CMV infection and to a matching HLA type.

General study findings and limits: CMV-specific TCR beta clonotypes restricted by HLA-C were the ones dominating the ex vivo response. Cumulated frequencies of public TCR beta families served to identify carriers of CMV plus the relevant HLA.

As to this clonotype: Its antigen is unidentified.

TCRdb processed the reads anew with MiXCR; each CDR3 protein has one entry. This sample carries more than 650,000 distinct CDR3 sequences, approximately 40% of them seen once, and the ten largest clones take around 3%. Germline V gene data show CDR1 as DFQATT and CDR2 as SNEGSKA (reference sequence). The CDR3 length is 13 residues. V shed 3 bases and J shed 2 bases, with 10 bases lying between them. The chain is built from TRBV20-1 and TRBJ2-5; possibly TRBD2 for D (6 bases). The receptor was isolated from a human donor in good health (CMV status not recorded). Some clones in this sample may be carry-over from other donors' samples. Sequencing used PBMCs. CDR3 nucleotides: TGCAGTGCTAGCCGGGGGATGCAAGAGACCCAGTACTTC. Translation gives CSASRGMQETQYF.